This record looks at one T cell receptor beta chain sequence and its context. Antigen: not known. The data stem from a study of PD-1 blockade in classical Hodgkin lymphoma. Study observations and caveats: TCR diversity at baseline was reported to be reduced in newly diagnosed patients relative to healthy donors. Patients starting nivolumab less than 1 year after ASCT had lower diversity and were excluded from later analyses.

Method: immunoSEQ multiplex PCR; TCRdb's copy keeps in-frame clones and lacks some. The sample has about 26,000 clones, around 70% seen once; the top ten hold 12%. Every patient experienced relapse after autologous stem cell transplantation, and brentuximab vedotin exposure varied. Classifying best responses yielded complete response, partial response or progressive disease. This CDR3 comprises 15 residues. Per germline, CDR1 LGHNA and CDR2 YSLEER. V lost 3 bases and J lost 2, with 13 bases in between. The sample was peripheral blood mononuclear cells (PBMCs), taken before the second cycle of nivolumab. This TCR came from a human donor with classical Hodgkin lymphoma. The genes are TRBV4-3 and TRBJ1-2; possibly TRBD1 for D (5 bases). The CDR3 is CASSQAPGANYGYTF. Written as DNA, the CDR3 is TGCGCCAGCAGCCAGGCTCCCGGGGCCAACTATGGCTACACCTTC.